This TCR beta chain was sequenced during a study of OX40 agonist ivuxolimab in advanced cancers. Study background: Ivuxolimab, an antibody acting as an agonist of OX40 (CD134), was used to treat patients. Every 2 weeks, patients got intravenous ivuxolimab at one of six dose levels (0.01-10 mg/kg). Cohort: approximately 83% men, mean age approximately 66, aged roughly 20 to 79. Enrollees could have had prior anti-PD-1, anti-PD-L1 or anti-CTLA-4 therapy, which about 42% had received.

Clones were read by immunoSEQ multiplex PCR, and TCRdb kept only the in-frame ones, dropping some. This repertoire shows some 72,000 clones, approximately 90% found once; its top ten account for roughly 2.8%. The specimen comprised CD4+ or CD8+ T cells sorted from blood, sampled in a trial of the OX40 agonist ivuxolimab. This clonotype was obtained from an adult with an advanced solid tumor such as melanoma, head and neck, liver or kidney cancer.

CDR3 DNA sequence: TGTGCCAGCAGTGAAGGACCAGGAAGGGGCTACACCTTC. This codes for CASSEGPGRGYTF. The gene calls are TRBV2 and TRBJ1-2; D gene ambiguous. The germline V gene encodes CDR1 SNHLY and CDR2 FYNNEI. The length of the CDR3 is 13 residues. V dropped 1 base and J dropped 8 bases, with 11 bases sitting between them.